A single sample is the source of the 32 T cell receptor beta chains below, sequenced in a study of blood T cell repertoires in COVID-19. Sequencing used immunoSEQ multiplex PCR; TCRdb keeps in-frame clones, though not all of them. The table has about 320,000 clones, around 85% seen once; the top ten hold approximately 7.6%. The sequencing sample was made of peripheral blood. The origin of the receptors is a human donor in a cohort sampled during active COVID-19.

V and J are TRBV29-1 and TRBJ2-3; tentatively, D is TRBD2 (5 bases). Trimming removed 0 bases at V and 0 bases at J, with 10 bases between. The germline V gene encodes CDR1 SQVTM and CDR2 ANQGSEA. The CDR3 length is 15 residues. CDR3 DNA: TGCAGCGTTGAAGATCGAGGGAGTAGCACAGATACGCAGTATTTT. The encoded protein is CSVEDRGSSTDTQYF.

J is TRBJ1-3 and V is TRBV7-6; weak D call: TRBD1 (6 bases). This CDR3 contains 17 residues. Between the trimmed V and J ends, which lost 2 bases and 2 bases, there was a span of 16 bases. The germline V gene has CDR1 SGHVS and CDR2 FNYEAQ. CDR3 nucleotides: TGTGCCAGCAGCTTAAAAAGGGGGGGGGCGACTGGAAACACCATATATTTT. Translating it yields CASSLKRGGATGNTIYF.

The J gene is TRBJ2-7, the V gene TRBV27, with 10 bases matching TRBD1. Germline CDR1 MNHEY, CDR2 SMNVEV (reference sequence). This CDR3 has 14 residues. V shed 8 bases, J shed 3 bases, and the junction held 7 bases outside the gene matches. CDR3 loop: CASGLDRGDYEQYF. The CDR3 DNA reads as TGTGCCAGCGGCTTGGACAGGGGGGACTACGAGCAGTACTTC.

The chain's CDR3 is CASRYSGSPYEQYF. In nucleotides, the CDR3 is TGTGCCAGCAGATATAGCGGGTCACCCTACGAGCAGTACTTC. This chain uses TRBV6-5 with TRBJ2-7; TRBD2 matches at 7 bases. Germline V gene sequence: CDR1 MNHEY, CDR2 SVGAGI. This CDR3 is built from 14 residues. Trimming removed 6 bases from V and 2 bases from J; junction bases left unmatched: 7.

The rearrangement joins TRBV12-5 to TRBJ1-1; D is uncertain. V was pared by 6 bases and J by 1 base, with 15 bases between. CDR3 length: 15 residues. CDR1 and CDR2 (germline): LGHNT, FRNRAP. This CDR3 is CASGASPTGNTEAFF. In DNA, the CDR3 is TGTGCTAGTGGGGCCAGCCCGACGGGGAACACTGAAGCTTTCTTT.

This chain uses TRBV18 with TRBJ1-1; no firm D call. Germline V CDR1 and CDR2: KGHSH, LQKENI. The germline V and J ends were trimmed by 3 bases and 1 base, with 6 bases remaining between them. The CDR3 totals 13 residues. This CDR3 is CASSPSQNTEAFF. The CDR3 nucleotides read TGTGCCAGCTCACCGAGCCAGAACACTGAAGCTTTCTTT.

The V and J genes are TRBV2 and TRBJ1-1, with 7 bases aligning to TRBD1. The CDR3 is made up of 13 amino acids. The V gene's germline CDR1 is SNHLY and CDR2 FYNNEI. V was pared by 11 bases and J by 0 bases, with 6 bases of the junction left unmatched. This CDR3 is CAEPTGLNTEAFF. The CDR3 bases are TGTGCCGAACCGACAGGGTTGAACACTGAAGCTTTCTTT. Supplemented by reference TRBV2 and TRBJ1-1, the full variable domain reads EPEVTQTPSHQVTQMGQEVILRCVPISNHLYFYWYRQILGQKVEFLVSFYNNEISEKSEIFDDQFSVERPDGSNFTLKIRSTKLEDSAMYFCAEPTGLNTEAFFGQGTRLTVV.

The chain has TRBV24-1 and TRBJ2-1; TRBD2 matches at 10 bases. Germline loops: CDR1 KGHDR, CDR2 SFDVKD. Trimming at V came to 4 bases and at J to 3 bases, leaving 14 bases not matched to a gene. This CDR3 is built from 19 residues. The DNA of the CDR3 is TGTGCCACCAGTGACCCCTTGTACAAAGCGGGGGGGGACTACAATGAGCAGTTCTTC. Its translation is CATSDPLYKAGGDYNEQFF.

This clone was seen more than once but under ten times. V usage is TRBV2 and J usage is TRBJ1-2, with D possibly matching TRBD1 (5 bases). The length of the CDR3 is 14 residues. V lost 5 bases to trimming and J lost 4 bases, with 14 bases between them. Germline CDR1 SNHLY, CDR2 FYNNEI. CDR3 bases: TGTGCCAGCAGTCAGACTGGGGACTTCTATGGCTACACCTTC. Translation gives CASSQTGDFYGYTF. Supplemented by reference TRBV2 and TRBJ1-2, the full variable domain reads EPEVTQTPSHQVTQMGQEVILRCVPISNHLYFYWYRQILGQKVEFLVSFYNNEISEKSEIFDDQFSVERPDGSNFTLKIRSTKLEDSAMYFCASSQTGDFYGYTFGSGTRLTVV.

The V call is TRBV10-3, the J call TRBJ2-7; D gene uncertain. CDR3 size: 12 residues. CDR1 ENHRY and CDR2 SYGVKD come from the germline V gene. V lost 7 bases, J lost 2 bases, and 9 bases lay in between. The CDR3 region is CAITDGPYEQYF. CDR3 DNA: TGTGCCATCACCGATGGCCCCTACGAGCAGTACTTC.

This clone was seen only a few times. This chain links TRBV18 with TRBJ1-5; a possible D gene is TRBD1 (5 bases). V was pared by 3 bases and J by 5 bases, with 11 bases between. The V gene's germline CDR1 is KGHSH and CDR2 LQKENI. The CDR3 has 14 residues. The CDR3: CASSPGLMDQPQHF. The CDR3 nucleotides are TGTGCCAGCTCACCGGGGCTCATGGATCAGCCCCAGCATTTT.

The chain recombines TRBV5-6 with TRBJ2-2; D remains ambiguous. Per the germline V gene, CDR1 is SGHDT and CDR2 is YYEEEE. V lost 4 bases to trimming and J lost 1 base, with 14 bases between them. This CDR3 region has 16 residues. This CDR3 reads CASSPRKRLNTGELFF. DNA of the CDR3: TGTGCCAGCAGCCCCCGGAAGCGTTTGAACACCGGGGAGCTGTTTTTT.

The chain has TRBV5-1 and TRBJ2-5; D is unclear. The CDR3 consists of 12 residues. V was pared by 6 bases and J by 1 base, with 7 bases between. CDR1 and CDR2 from the germline V gene are SGHRS and YFSETQ. The CDR3 loop reads CASMAGQETQYF. The CDR3 DNA sequence: TGCGCCAGCATGGCAGGCCAAGAGACCCAGTACTTC. Together with reference TRBV5-1 and TRBJ2-5, the CDR3 gives the full variable domain: KAGVTQTPRYLIKTRGQQVTLSCSPISGHRSVSWYQQTPGQGLQFLFEYFSETQRNKGNFPGRFSGRQFSNSRSEMNVSTLELGDSALYLCASMAGQETQYFGPGTRLLVL.

This clone was picked up one time. V usage is TRBV19 and J usage is TRBJ1-1, with D perhaps TRBD1 (5 bases). V lost 4 bases and J lost 1, with 10 bases in between. The CDR3 contains 14 residues. Germline values: CDR1 LNHDA, CDR2 SQIVND (reference sequence). The CDR3 bases are TGTGCCAGTAGTACCCAGACAGAGAACACTGAAGCTTTCTTT. Its translation: CASSTQTENTEAFF. Full variable domain (outside the CDR3, taken from reference TRBV19 and TRBJ1-1): DGGITQSPKYLFRKEGQNVTLSCEQNLNHDAMYWYRQDPGQGLRLIYYSQIVNDFQKGDIAEGYSVSREKKESFPLTVTSAQKNPTAFYLCASSTQTENTEAFFGQGTRLTVV.

The genes are TRBV23-1 and TRBJ1-5; 7 bases are a match to TRBD1. TRBV23-1 is flagged as an ORF with uncertain function. This CDR3 is built from 20 residues. The ends lost 8 bases at V and 1 base at J; junction bases unmatched: 23. The CDR3 DNA sequence: TGCGCCAGCGGCCAAGGACAGGACCATCAAGGCGCCTCGAGCAATCAGCCCCAGCATTTT. Translated, it gives CASGQGQDHQGASSNQPQHF.

CDR3 nucleotide sequence: TGTGCCAGCAGTCCCTCTTTCGTCAGAGAGACCCAGTACTTC. Protein sequence: CASSPSFVRETQYF. The chain couples TRBV27 to TRBJ2-5; D remains ambiguous. V was cut by 5 bases and J by 4 bases, with 14 bases left in between. The CDR3 is made up of 14 amino acids. Germline CDR1 MNHEY, CDR2 SMNVEV (reference sequence).

This clone appeared a single time. The chain employs TRBV20-1 and TRBJ1-5, with no clear D. CDR3 length equals 11 residues. Germline V gives CDR1 DFQATT, CDR2 SNEGSKA (reference sequence). V was shortened by 6 bases and J by 5 bases, with 8 bases between the two germline ends. CDR3: CSAARDQPQHF. The CDR3 bases are TGCAGTGCCGCCCGAGATCAGCCCCAGCATTTT.

This clone was found once. The genes are TRBV11-3 and TRBJ2-3; D remains unclear. V lost 5 bases, J lost 4 bases, and 10 bases lay in between. The CDR3 is 13 amino acids. Per the germline V gene, CDR1 is SGHNT and CDR2 is YENEEA. CDR3 nucleotides: TGTGCCAGCAGCGTATCTAGGCCAGATACGCAGTATTTT. This codes for CASSVSRPDTQYF.

The rearrangement uses TRBV24-1 and TRBJ2-3, with 10 bases that match TRBD1. Looked up from germline, CDR1 is KGHDR and CDR2 is SFDVKD. Germline trimming cut 6 bases from V and 6 bases from J; bases unmatched to any gene: 5. The CDR3 is made up of 14 amino acids. The CDR3: CATSSTGGKDTQYF. The CDR3 DNA is TGTGCCACCAGTTCGACAGGGGGCAAGGATACGCAGTATTTT.

This rearrangement joins TRBV7-8 to TRBJ1-1; no clear D gene. V was clipped by 0 bases and J by 3 bases, with 14 bases between them. The CDR3 runs to 16 residues. CDR1 is SGHVS, CDR2 FQNEAQ, per germline. In DNA form, the CDR3 reads TGTGCCAGCAGCTTAGCTCAGGTGAGGGCAGACACTGAAGCTTTCTTT. This sequence encodes CASSLAQVRADTEAFF.

This chain joins TRBV7-9 and TRBJ2-5; TRBD1 is a possible D gene (6 bases). Trimming removed 1 base from V and 4 bases from J, with 13 bases in between. The germline V gene encodes CDR1 SEHNR and CDR2 FQNEAQ (reference sequence). This CDR3 contains 15 residues. In DNA, the CDR3 is TGTGCCAGCAGCTTAGGCCAGGGGCCAGGAGAGACCCAGTACTTC. Translated: CASSLGQGPGETQYF.

The chain carries TRBV4-2 and TRBJ2-2, with D hard to call. Per the germline V gene, CDR1 is LGHNA and CDR2 is YNFKEQ. The CDR3 covers 12 residues. Trimming took off 3 bases at V and 4 bases at J, with 3 bases between the two ends. CDR3 nucleotides: TGTGCCAGCAGCCAGCGCACCGGGGAGCTGTTTTTT. It codes for CASSQRTGELFF.

The chain couples TRBV7-6 to TRBJ2-1; TRBD1 agrees at 7 bases. Per germline, CDR1 SGHVS and CDR2 FNYEAQ. The ends lost 2 bases at V and 7 bases at J; junction bases unmatched: 14. There are 17 residues in the CDR3. CDR3 amino acids: CASSLPRKGANENEQFF. CDR3 DNA sequence: TGTGCCAGCAGCTTACCCCGAAAGGGGGCGAATGAGAATGAGCAGTTCTTC.

The V gene is TRBV23-1, the J gene TRBJ1-1; the match to TRBD1 covers 7 bases. TRBV23-1 is placed among ORFs of uncertain function. V shed 8 bases, J shed 5 bases, and the junction held 14 bases outside the gene matches. The CDR3 covers 15 residues. CDR3 nucleotides: TGCGCCAGCCACACCTCAACAGGGGTCGGAACTGAAGCTTTCTTT. Protein product: CASHTSTGVGTEAFF.

This rearrangement joins TRBV30 to TRBJ1-2; tentatively, D is TRBD1 (5 bases). The CDR3 extends over 15 amino acids. The ends were cut back, 0 bases at V and 7 bases at J, with 18 bases in the middle. Germline V CDR1 and CDR2: GTSNPN, SVGIG (reference sequence). This CDR3 is CAWSVGTGSLFGYTF. The CDR3, as DNA: TGTGCCTGGAGTGTAGGCACAGGCTCTTTATTTGGCTACACCTTC.

The chain couples TRBV19 to TRBJ1-5, with TRBD1 as a possible D gene (6 bases). The CDR3 length is 15 residues. Germline-derived CDR1 and CDR2 are LNHDA and SQIVND (reference sequence). V was pared by 4 bases and J by 1 base, with 11 bases between. CDR3 sequence: CASSTPGVSNQPQHF. As DNA, the CDR3 is TGTGCCAGTAGTACCCCAGGGGTGAGCAATCAGCCCCAGCATTTT.

This chain links TRBV7-9 with TRBJ1-1; TRBD1 matches at 8 bases. Looked up from germline, CDR1 is SEHNR and CDR2 is FQNEAQ (reference sequence). The CDR3 consists of 16 residues. V lost 5 bases, J lost 3 bases, and 11 bases stayed unmatched. In nucleotides, the CDR3 is TGTGCCAGCAGCACCTGGACAGGGAAGAAGGACACTGAAGCTTTCTTT. It specifies CASSTWTGKKDTEAFF.

The J gene is TRBJ1-5, the V gene TRBV28; 9 positions match TRBD1. The CDR3 runs to 15 residues. V was clipped by 3 bases and J by 6 bases; unmatched bases: 6. CDR1 and CDR2 from the germline V gene are MDHEN and SYDVKM. CDR3 DNA: TGTGCCAGCAGTTTGGACAGGGGTTCCGTTCAGCCCCAGCATTTT. Protein sequence: CASSLDRGSVQPQHF.

The rearrangement links TRBV3-1 (or the pseudogene TRBV3-2) to TRBJ1-1; D is possibly TRBD1 (5 bases). Trimming left V 4 bases short and J 4 bases short, with 16 bases between. The CDR3 has 15 amino acids. Per germline, CDR1 LGHDT and CDR2 YNNKEL (reference sequence). The DNA of the CDR3 is TGTGCCAGCAGCCCCCCCAAAGGGGTTATCACTGAAGCTTTCTTT. Its protein product is CASSPPKGVITEAFF.

The rearrangement links TRBV27 to TRBJ2-3; D call uncertain. CDR1 and CDR2 (germline): MNHEY, SMNVEV (reference sequence). CDR3 length equals 12 residues. V lost 7 bases and J lost 14, with 19 bases in between. The CDR3 DNA reads as TGTGCCAGCACCTTTAGAGGCGACTTCCTGTATTTT. Translating it yields CASTFRGDFLYF.

The chain carries TRBV6-5 and TRBJ2-2, with D hard to call. The CDR3 extends over 15 amino acids. V dropped 6 bases and J dropped 0 bases, with 11 bases sitting between them. Germline lookup yields CDR1 MNHEY and CDR2 SVGAGI. The CDR3 DNA reads TGTGCCAGCAGCCGAGTCTCCGCGAACACCGGGGAGCTGTTTTTT. It translates to CASSRVSANTGELFF.

The J gene is TRBJ1-2, the V gene TRBV2, with TRBD1 matching 7 bases. V lost 6 bases and J lost 4; bases outside the gene matches: 17. The CDR3 consists of 17 residues. The germline gives CDR1 SNHLY, CDR2 FYNNEI. The CDR3 sequence is CASRDRVRDRTPYGYTF. The CDR3 region has the DNA TGTGCCAGCAGAGACCGCGTCCGGGACAGAACCCCCTATGGCTACACCTTC.